These 8 T cell receptor beta chains share one sample of origin, sequenced in a study of cytomegalovirus exposure and HLA in healthy donors. Amplification used 60 Vbeta primers and 13 Jbeta primers. The table came from immunoSEQ multiplex PCR; TCRdb's copy has only in-frame clones and leaves some out. Seen in this sample are 95,000 to 150,000 clones; the ten most common clones hold roughly 4%. The sample comprised PBMCs. Receptor source: a man aged 18-30 years in good health and CMV-seronegative.

The chain recombines TRBV30 with TRBJ1-2, with D hard to call. From germline, CDR1 is GTSNPN and CDR2 SVGIG (reference sequence). CDR3 size: 15 residues. With 0 bases removed from V and 2 bases from J, the gap between germline ends came to 13 bases. The CDR3, as DNA: TGTGCCTGGAGTGTAGGACGGAGGGTAAACTATGGCTACACCTTC. It encodes CAWSVGRRVNYGYTF.

CDR3 bases: TGCAGCGTGGAAACAGGGTCGGATGGCTACACCTTC. Translating gives CSVETGSDGYTF. The chain links TRBV29-1 to TRBJ1-2; D is possibly TRBD1 (6 bases). From germline, CDR1 is SQVTM and CDR2 ANQGSEA. The CDR3 covers 12 residues. V shed 6 bases and J shed 6 bases, with 14 bases lying between them. Supplemented by reference TRBV29-1 and TRBJ1-2, the full variable domain reads SAVISQKPSRDICQRGTSLTIQCQVDSQVTMMFWYRQQPGQSLTLIATANQGSEATYESGFVIDKFPISRPNLTFSTLTVSNMSPEDSSIYLCSVETGSDGYTFGSGTRLTVV.

This sequence joins TRBV10-2 and TRBJ2-5, with D possibly TRBD2 on 6 matching bases. Germline-derived CDR1 and CDR2 are WSHSY and SAAADI. CDR3 length: 16 residues. V was trimmed by 3 bases and J by 5 bases, leaving 19 bases between them. The DNA for the CDR3 is TGCGCCAGCAGTGATGGCATAGCGGACGTTGGGGAGACCCAGTACTTC. Encoded protein: CASSDGIADVGETQYF.

The rearrangement joins TRBV13 to TRBJ1-3; D is possibly TRBD1 (5 bases). The V end lost 1 base, the J end lost 4 bases, and 17 bases lay between the germline ends. Germline values: CDR1 PRHDT, CDR2 FYEKMQ (reference sequence). The CDR3 totals 17 residues. The CDR3 DNA sequence: TGTGCCAGCAGCTTAGTGGGGTGGGGCAGTCAAGGAAACACCATATATTTT. Translating gives CASSLVGWGSQGNTIYF. Full variable domain (remainder filled in from reference TRBV13 and TRBJ1-3): AAGVIQSPRHLIKEKRETATLKCYPIPRHDTVYWYQQGPGQDPQFLISFYEKMQSDKGSIPDRFSAQQFSDYHSELNMSSLELGDSALYFCASSLVGWGSQGNTIYFGEGSWLTVV.

The V call is TRBV5-1, the J call TRBJ1-4; 10 bases are a match to TRBD1. Trimming took 4 bases from V and 0 from J; bases not matched to a gene: 9. From germline, CDR1 is SGHRS and CDR2 YFSETQ. The CDR3 totals 18 residues. The CDR3 region has the DNA TGCGCCAGCAGCCAATGCGGACAGGGGGTTGCAACTAATGAAAAACTGTTTTTT. Residues: CASSQCGQGVATNEKLFF. The variable domain in full, with the rest retrieved from reference TRBV5-1 and TRBJ1-4, is KAGVTQTPRYLIKTRGQQVTLSCSPISGHRSVSWYQQTPGQGLQFLFEYFSETQRNKGNFPGRFSGRQFSNSRSEMNVSTLELGDSALYLCASSQCGQGVATNEKLFFGSGTQLSVL.

The chain carries TRBV7-8 and TRBJ2-1; unclear D gene. There are 15 residues in the CDR3. Trimming cost V 0 bases and J 5 bases, with 11 bases left between them. CDR1 SGHVS and CDR2 FQNEAQ come from the germline V gene. CDR3 sequence reads: CASSLARKLNNEQFF. The CDR3 coding sequence is TGTGCCAGCAGCTTAGCGCGGAAACTAAACAATGAGCAGTTCTTC. Filled out from reference TRBV7-8 and TRBJ2-1, the complete variable domain reads GAGVSQSPRYKVAKRGQDVALRCDPISGHVSLFWYQQALGQGPEFLTYFQNEAQLDKSGLPSDRFFAERPEGSVSTLKIQRTQQEDSAVYLCASSLARKLNNEQFFGPGTRLTVL.

The gene calls are TRBV6-5 and TRBJ1-3; D possibly corresponds to TRBD1 (5 bases). The CDR3 has 13 amino acids. Germline V gene sequence: CDR1 MNHEY, CDR2 SVGAGI. V lost 6 bases and J lost 5, with 11 bases in between. CDR3 sequence: CASSRQNRNTIYF. CDR3 nucleotides: TGTGCCAGCAGCCGACAGAACAGAAACACCATATATTTT.

The rearrangement joins TRBV28 to TRBJ2-2; TRBD1 agrees at 11 bases. CDR3 length equals 15 residues. Germline CDR1 MDHEN, CDR2 SYDVKM. Unmatched junction bases numbered 11, after V lost 11 bases and J lost 6 bases. CDR3 region: CAGLKGTGGAGELFF. Written as DNA, the CDR3 is TGTGCCGGCCTAAAGGGGACAGGGGGGGCCGGGGAGCTGTTTTTT.